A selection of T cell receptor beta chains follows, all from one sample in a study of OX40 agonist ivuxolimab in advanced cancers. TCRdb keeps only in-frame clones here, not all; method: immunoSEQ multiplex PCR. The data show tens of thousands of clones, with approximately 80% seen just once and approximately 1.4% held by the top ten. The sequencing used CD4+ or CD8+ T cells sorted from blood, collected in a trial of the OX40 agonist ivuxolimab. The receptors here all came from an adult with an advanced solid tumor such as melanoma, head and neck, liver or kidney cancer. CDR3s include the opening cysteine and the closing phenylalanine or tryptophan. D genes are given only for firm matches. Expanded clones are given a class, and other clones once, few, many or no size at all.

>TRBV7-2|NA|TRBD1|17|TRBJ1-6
CASSRRQGPSYNSPLHF
TGTGCCAGCAGCCGCCGACAGGGACCCTCCTATAATTCACCCCTCCACTTT
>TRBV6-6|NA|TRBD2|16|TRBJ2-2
CASTPWTSGGTGELFF
TGTGCCAGCACCCCCTGGACTAGCGGGGGGACCGGGGAGCTGTTTTTT
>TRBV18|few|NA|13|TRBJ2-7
CASSPAPRREQYF
TGTGCCAGCTCACCAGCCCCCCGGAGGGAGCAGTACTTC
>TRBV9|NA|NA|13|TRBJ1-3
CASSTGQGNTIYF
TGTGCCAGCAGCACCGGGCAGGGAAACACCATATATTTT
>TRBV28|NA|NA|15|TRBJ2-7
CASSGGGTGPYEQYF
TGTGCCAGCAGTGGGGGGGGGACAGGTCCATACGAGCAGTACTTC
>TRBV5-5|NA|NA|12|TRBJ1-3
CASSSEGNTIYF
TGTGCCAGCAGCTCGGAGGGAAACACCATATATTTT
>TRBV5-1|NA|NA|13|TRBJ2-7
CASSLVGGYEQYF
TGCGCCAGCAGCTTGGTCGGGGGCTACGAGCAGTACTTC
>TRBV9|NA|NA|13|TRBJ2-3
CASSATGLDTQYF
TGTGCCAGCAGCGCAACTGGGTTGGATACGCAGTATTTT
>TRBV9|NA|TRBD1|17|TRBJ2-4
CASSVGPQGAAKNIQYF
TGTGCCAGCAGCGTAGGGCCACAGGGGGCAGCCAAAAACATTCAGTACTTC
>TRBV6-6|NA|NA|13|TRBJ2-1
CASLGRVYNEQFF
TGTGCCAGCCTGGGCCGGGTTTACAATGAGCAGTTCTTC
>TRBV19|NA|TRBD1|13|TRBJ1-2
CASSGDRDYGYTF
TGTGCCAGTAGTGGGGACAGGGACTATGGCTACACCTTC
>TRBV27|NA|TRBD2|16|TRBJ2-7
CASSLSGTRGTYEQYF
TGTGCCAGCAGTTTATCAGGGACTAGGGGTACCTACGAGCAGTACTTC
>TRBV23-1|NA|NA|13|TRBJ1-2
CASSQSSGDGYTF
TGCGCCAGCAGTCAATCCTCGGGGGATGGCTACACCTTC